This entry features one TCR beta chain sequence. The antigen is not known. This entry comes from a study of PD-1 blockade in classical Hodgkin lymphoma. Study as a whole: Patients were treated with nivolumab at 3 mg/kg, and this was given intravenously every 2 weeks. Findings and limits, study-wide: Lower baseline TCR diversity marked trial partial responders and progressors. When set against healthy donors, newly diagnosed patients were reported to show lower baseline TCR diversity.

The CDR3 runs 13 residues. CDR1 and CDR2 from the germline V gene are KGHSH and LQKENI. Trimming took off 8 bases at V and 9 bases at J, with 17 bases between the two ends. Brentuximab vedotin exposure varied among the patients, all of whom had relapsed after autologous stem cell transplantation. Generated by immunoSEQ multiplex PCR, the TCRdb table keeps only in-frame clones and is missing some. The table shows roughly 42,000 clones, with under 75% occurring only once. Sequenced here: peripheral blood mononuclear cells (PBMCs), sampled at baseline. V and J are TRBV18 and TRBJ2-1, with a weak D call TRBD2 (6 bases). This sequence originates from a human donor with classical Hodgkin lymphoma. CDR3 residues: CASLPWGDGEQFF. The CDR3 DNA sequence: TGTGCCAGCCTCCCGTGGGGGGATGGTGAGCAGTTCTTC. Full variable domain (remainder filled in from reference TRBV18 and TRBJ2-1): NAGVMQNPRHLVRRRGQEARLRCSPMKGHSHVYWYRQLPEEGLKFMVYLQKENIIDESGMPKERFSAEFPKEGPSILRIQQVVRGDSAAYFCASLPWGDGEQFFGPGTRLTVL.